This is a list of T cell receptor beta chains from one sample in a study of cytomegalovirus exposure and HLA in healthy donors. Profiled with immunoSEQ multiplex PCR; TCRdb holds only in-frame clones, not every one. This table has about 130,000 clones, roughly 70% appearing once. Sequenced input: PBMCs. The receptor set was obtained from a man aged 35 to 55 in good health and CMV-seropositive. Both conserved end residues are part of each CDR3. The D gene is left open where the match is weak. The size of a clone is reported for some rows only, either as once, few or many, or as a class for expanded clones.

.	.	TRBV7-6	TRBJ2-3	TGTGCCAGCAGCCACCCTCCGGACTATACGCAGTATTTT	CASSHPPDYTQYF
.	.	TRBV5-1	TRBJ2-3	TGCGCCAGCAGCTTACAGGGTGAGGCAGATACGCAGTATTTT	CASSLQGEADTQYF
once	TRBD1	TRBV5-1	TRBJ2-7	TGCGCCAGCAGCTCCCATGAGGGGGCAAGCTACGAGCAGTACTTC	CASSSHEGASYEQYF
few	.	TRBV28	TRBJ1-5	TGTGCCAGCAGTAGCCGGGACATAGGCAACAATCAGCCCCAGCATTTT	CASSSRDIGNNQPQHF
.	.	TRBV6-6	TRBJ2-7	TGTGCCAGCAGTTACGGAACAACTAGGACCGAGCAGTACTTC	CASSYGTTRTEQYF
.	TRBD2	TRBV27	TRBJ2-1	TGTGCCAGCAGTTTTCGACTAGCGGATTACAATGAGCAGTTCTTC	CASSFRLADYNEQFF
.	.	TRBV9	TRBJ2-6	TGTGCCAGCAGCCTCAACTCAGGGACACGATTCTCTGGGGCCAACGTCCTGACTTTC	CASSLNSGTRFSGANVLTF
.	TRBD1	TRBV5-1	TRBJ1-3	TGCGCCAGCAGCCCCGGGACAGGGAGAGGAAACACCATATATTTT	CASSPGTGRGNTIYF
few	TRBD2	TRBV5-4	TRBJ2-3	TGTGCCAGCACCAGTTGGGGGGGGAACACAGATACGCAGTATTTT	CASTSWGGNTDTQYF
.	.	TRBV5-6	TRBJ2-5	TGTGCCAGCAGCTTGGGACAACAAGAGACCCAGTACTTC	CASSLGQQETQYF
.	.	TRBV2	TRBJ1-1	TGTGCCAGCACCAAGGAGGAAATAAGGAACACTGAAGCTTTCTTT	CASTKEEIRNTEAFF
.	.	TRBV30	TRBJ2-3	TGTGCCTGGAGTGTAACTTACGGGGGTGTTACGCAGTATTTT	CAWSVTYGGVTQYF
.	TRBD1	TRBV7-8	TRBJ2-1	TGTGCCAGCAGCATCAGGGACAGGGGTAACTCCTACAATGAGCAGTTCTTC	CASSIRDRGNSYNEQFF
.	.	TRBV5-1	TRBJ1-1	TGCGCCAGCAGCTTCGGGTTGAACACTGAAGCTTTCTTT	CASSFGLNTEAFF
.	TRBD1	TRBV5-8	TRBJ1-1	TGTGCCAGCAGCTACCACCGGGACAGTGAAGCTTTCTTT	CASSYHRDSEAFF
.	.	TRBV19	TRBJ1-1	TGTGCCAGTAGTACCGGCTTCCCTACAGTGCCCACTGAAGCTTTCTTT	CASSTGFPTVPTEAFF
.	.	TRBV28	TRBJ2-7	TGTGCCAGCAGTTCGAGCCTAGGGGGTAGCGAGAGCTCCTACGAGCAGTACTTC	CASSSSLGGSESSYEQYF
.	TRBD1	TRBV19	TRBJ1-5	TGTGCCAGTAGACAGGGGCAAGGACAGCCCCAGCATTTT	CASRQGQGQPQHF
.	.	TRBV27	TRBJ2-7	TGTGCCAGCAGTATTCAGGGGTCCCTTAAGGACGAGCAGTACTTC	CASSIQGSLKDEQYF
.	TRBD1	TRBV7-9	TRBJ2-7	TGTGCCAGCAGCCCTACAGGGGGCGAGCAGTACTTC	CASSPTGGEQYF